The clone carrying this TCR beta chain was picked up one time. The data were taken from a study of CD8 T cells in ankylosing spondylitis. TCRdb re-called the 5' RACE reads with MiXCR, one entry per CDR3 protein. This sample has about 230,000 distinct CDR3 sequences; roughly 8% occur once, and the top ten carry 4.8%. V dropped 10 bases and J dropped 5; count of bases not matched to a gene: 3. Germline values: CDR1 LNHDA, CDR2 SQIVND (reference sequence). The CDR3 contains 11 residues. The source is a female donor with ankylosing spondylitis or in good health (not recorded which). V and J are TRBV19 and TRBJ2-7; 9 bases are shared with TRBD1. Input material: blood, either unsorted or a sorted T cell fraction (not recorded which). The CDR3 spells CATRTGDEQYF. The CDR3 region has the DNA TGTGCCACCCGGACAGGGGACGAGCAGTACTTC.